Presented here are 6 T cell receptor beta chains from one specimen sequenced in a study of tumor-infiltrating lymphocytes in localized non-small cell lung cancer. The data were produced by immunoSEQ multiplex PCR, yet TCRdb's version contains in-frame clones alone and is incomplete. Here the sample spans some 15,000 clones, around 80% being singletons. The source material was lung tumor tissue. The receptors stem from a human donor with non-small cell lung cancer.

This clone was detected a few times. The rearrangement uses TRBV5-5 and TRBJ2-2, with TRBD2 matching over 9 bases. V shed 4 bases and J 6 bases; nucleotides not matched to a gene: 4. The V gene's germline CDR1 is SGHKS and CDR2 YYEKEE (reference sequence). The CDR3 length is 14 residues. DNA of the CDR3: TGTGCCAGCAGCGGCGGGAGGGCGGCCGGGGAGCTGTTTTTT. Translated, it gives CASSGGRAAGELFF.

The rearrangement uses TRBV19 and TRBJ1-5; D uncertain. This CDR3 comprises 15 residues. Germline values: CDR1 LNHDA, CDR2 SQIVND (reference sequence). The ends were cut back, 7 bases at V and 4 bases at J, with 17 bases in the middle. The CDR3 spells CASMRRAHPNQPQHF. Written as DNA, the CDR3 is TGTGCCAGTATGAGAAGGGCCCACCCGAATCAGCCCCAGCATTTT.

This rearrangement joins TRBV11-3 to TRBJ2-5; 7 bases are a match to TRBD1. V lost 4 bases and J lost 1; bases outside the gene matches: 6. CDR3 length: 15 amino acids. Germline CDR1 and CDR2: SGHNT and YENEEA. The CDR3 spells CASSSGQKVQETQYF. In DNA, the CDR3 is TGTGCCAGCAGCTCGGGACAGAAGGTCCAAGAGACCCAGTACTTC.

This chain uses TRBV5-6 with TRBJ2-3, with D possibly TRBD2 on 6 matching bases. V was shortened by 0 bases and J by 2 bases, with 7 bases between the two germline ends. Germline-derived CDR1 and CDR2 are SGHDT and YYEEEE. The CDR3 has 14 amino acids. CDR3 residues: CASSLAGVTDTQYF. The CDR3, as DNA: TGTGCCAGCAGCTTGGCGGGGGTCACAGATACGCAGTATTTT.

The chain employs TRBV29-1 and TRBJ2-7, with 11 bases matching TRBD1. The J segment lost 1 base and the V segment lost 5 bases, leaving 7 bases of the junction unmatched. Germline V CDR1 and CDR2: SQVTM, ANQGSEA. The CDR3 is 15 amino acids. The CDR3 region has the DNA TGCAGCGTTCGAGCCGGGACAGGGGGGTCCTACGAGCAGTACTTC. The encoded protein is CSVRAGTGGSYEQYF.

This chain connects TRBV5-6 to TRBJ1-3, with a weak D call TRBD1 (5 bases). The CDR3 contains 13 residues. The germline V and J ends were trimmed by 7 bases and 2 bases, with 10 bases remaining between them. Germline V CDR1 and CDR2: SGHDT, YYEEEE. CDR3 region: CASRSGAGNTIYF. CDR3 bases: TGTGCCAGCCGCTCGGGGGCTGGAAACACCATATATTTT. Full variable domain (outside the CDR3, taken from reference TRBV5-6 and TRBJ1-3): DAGVTQSPTHLIKTRGQQVTLRCSPKSGHDTVSWYQQALGQGPQFIFQYYEEEERQRGNFPDRFSGHQFPNYSSELNVNALLLGDSALYLCASRSGAGNTIYFGEGSWLTVV.